These 19 T cell receptor beta chains originate from one sample sequenced in a study of blood T cell repertoires in COVID-19 (dated by TCRdb to the early 2020s). The library was produced with the immunoSEQ multiplex PCR assay. Entries here come from immuneACCESS through TCRdb and include only in-frame sequences with V and J called. Some clones fail to appear in such tables; in the studies checked, an unresolved V gene covers under half of the shortfall, and the cause of the remainder is unknown. In this sample the table shows some 220,000 clones, around 83% of which occur a single time. Clones ranked in the top ten supply approximately 10% of the sample. The sequencing sample was made of peripheral blood. The receptor source for this set is a middle-aged man with active or convalescent COVID-19.

The chain joins TRBV28 to TRBJ1-5; 7 bases are a match to TRBD1. Germline trimming cut 5 bases from V and 9 bases from J; bases unmatched to any gene: 10. The V gene's germline CDR1 is MDHEN and CDR2 SYDVKM. This CDR3 spans 14 amino acids. The CDR3 protein is CASSPTGFRRPQHF. DNA for the CDR3: TGTGCCAGCAGTCCGACAGGGTTTCGACGGCCCCAGCATTTT.

The chain employs TRBV28 and TRBJ2-7, with D possibly TRBD2 on 7 matching bases. The CDR3 covers 14 residues. Trimming cost V 5 bases and J 9 bases, with 20 bases left between them. Germline CDR1 reads MDHEN; CDR2 reads SYDVKM. CDR3 in amino acids: CASSEGGGLTGQYF. In DNA, the CDR3 is TGTGCCAGCAGTGAAGGGGGGGGACTTACCGGGCAGTACTTC.

The chain joins TRBV4-2 to TRBJ2-2, with 7 bases lining up with TRBD1. This CDR3 comprises 14 residues. V lost 4 bases, J lost 5 bases, and 4 bases stayed unmatched. Germline CDR1 is LGHNA and CDR2 is YNFKEQ. CDR3 DNA: TGTGCCAGCAGCCTACAGGGGTGGACCGGGGAGCTGTTTTTT. Its protein is CASSLQGWTGELFF.

This clone was picked up a small number of times. V gene TRBV5-1 combines with J gene TRBJ2-1; tentative D call: TRBD2 (5 bases). Trimming cost V 5 bases and J 2 bases, with 14 bases left between them. CDR1 SGHRS and CDR2 YFSETQ come from the germline V gene. The CDR3 spans 15 residues. The chain's CDR3 is CASSTLTGTYNEQFF. CDR3 nucleotides: TGCGCCAGCAGTACCCTAACGGGAACCTACAATGAGCAGTTCTTC.

The chain combines TRBV27 with TRBJ2-1; 7 positions match TRBD1. After removal of 5 bases from V and 1 base from J, the junction contained 2 bases not matched to a gene. CDR3 length: 14 amino acids. Germline V CDR1 and CDR2: MNHEY, SMNVEV (reference sequence). CDR3 loop: CASSLRGSYNEQFF. The CDR3 DNA sequence: TGTGCCAGCAGTCTCAGGGGGTCCTACAATGAGCAGTTCTTC.

This chain links TRBV12-5 with TRBJ2-1, with a possible D match to TRBD2 (5 bases). This CDR3 is 12 amino acids long. In germline, CDR1 is LGHNT, CDR2 FRNRAP. Trimming shortened V by 4 bases and J by 9 bases, and 10 bases separated the two germline ends. CDR3 nucleotide sequence: TGTGCTAGTGGTTCGAATGAGGGTGAGCAGTTCTTC. This encodes CASGSNEGEQFF.

The CDR3 DNA is TGTGCCAGCAGCCCCCGGTTTGGCAATCAGCCCCAGCATTTT. Amino acid sequence: CASSPRFGNQPQHF. The chain recombines TRBV7-2 with TRBJ1-5; D remains ambiguous. The CDR3 has 14 residues. V lost 5 bases, J lost 2 bases, and 10 bases lay in between. The germline V gene encodes CDR1 SGHTA and CDR2 FQGNSA.

This rearrangement joins TRBV7-6 to TRBJ2-7, with 8 bases fitting TRBD1. Germline assignment: CDR1 SGHVS and CDR2 FNYEAQ. CDR3 length: 14 amino acids. With 5 bases clipped from V and 3 bases from J, the junction kept 6 bases outside the gene matches. The CDR3 spells CASSPTGDDYEQYV. CDR3 in DNA: TGTGCCAGCAGCCCGACAGGGGATGACTACGAGCAGTACGTC.

The chain recombines TRBV24-1 with TRBJ2-1; tentatively, D is TRBD2 (6 bases). Germline V lookup: CDR1 KGHDR, CDR2 SFDVKD. The CDR3 totals 15 residues. The V and J ends lost 5 bases and 7 bases respectively, with 17 bases between them. CDR3 in amino acids: CATSAGGGDVNEQFF. The CDR3 DNA sequence: TGTGCCACCAGTGCCGGAGGAGGGGATGTGAATGAGCAGTTCTTC.

This clone was recorded once. The chain carries TRBV1 and TRBJ1-2. TRBV1 is shown as a pseudogene. The length of the CDR3 is 15 residues. CDR3 region: CTSSQDEGGDSGYTF. Written as DNA, the CDR3 is TGCACCAGCAGCCAAGATGAGGGGGGGGATTCTGGCTACACCTTC.

This sequence joins TRBV27 and TRBJ1-1; 11 bases map to TRBD1. The CDR3 runs 17 residues. The germline CDR1 and CDR2 sequences are MNHEY and SMNVEV (reference sequence). Trimming removed 1 base from V and 0 bases from J; junction bases left unmatched: 4. The CDR3 is CASSLLGQGGVNTEAFF. DNA of the CDR3: TGTGCCAGCAGTTTATTGGGACAGGGGGGAGTGAACACTGAAGCTTTCTTT.

This clone was observed a few times. The V call is TRBV28, the J call TRBJ1-5; no firm D call. V gave up 3 bases and J gave up 10 bases, with 7 bases separating them. CDR1 is MDHEN, CDR2 SYDVKM, per germline. This CDR3 has 11 amino acids. The DNA of the CDR3 is TGTGCCAGCAGTTTTCGCGAACCCCAGCATTTT. Translated, it gives CASSFREPQHF.

This clone was recorded a few times. V usage is TRBV5-1 and J usage is TRBJ2-5; 7 nucleotides align to TRBD1. J lost 3 bases, V lost 2 bases, and 7 bases had no gene match. Germline CDR1 SGHRS, CDR2 YFSETQ. CDR3 length: 15 residues. DNA for the CDR3: TGCGCCAGCAGCTTAACGGGAACAGGGGAAGAGACCCAGTACTTC. It translates to CASSLTGTGEETQYF.

V is TRBV7-2 and J is TRBJ2-4; weak D call: TRBD1 (6 bases). CDR1 is SGHTA, CDR2 FQGNSA, per germline. Deletions cut 1 base from V and 8 bases from J, with 9 bases between. This CDR3 is built from 13 residues. The CDR3 region is CASSLGEGDIQYF. CDR3 nucleotide sequence: TGTGCCAGCAGCTTAGGCGAGGGGGACATTCAGTACTTC.

This clone came up once. J is TRBJ2-7 and V is TRBV23-1; the D is unclear. TRBV23-1 is an ORF for which the function is uncertain. V lost 9 bases to trimming and J lost 6 bases, with 6 bases between them. The CDR3 loop spans 9 amino acids. For the CDR3, the DNA is TGCGCCAGTCGGTCCGAGCAGTACTTC. This translates into CASRSEQYF.

The DNA of the CDR3 is TGTGCCAGCAGTTTGGTGGCCAGGGTGGTCTATGGCTACACCTTC. Amino acids: CASSLVARVVYGYTF. The chain joins TRBV28 to TRBJ1-2; D possibly corresponds to TRBD1 (5 bases). Germline V gives CDR1 MDHEN, CDR2 SYDVKM. The CDR3 is 15 residues long. V was pared by 3 bases and J by 4 bases, with 15 bases between.

This clone was counted only a few times. This chain uses TRBV28 with TRBJ2-1; 7 bases are shared with TRBD2. The CDR3 totals 16 residues. The germline CDR1 and CDR2 sequences are MDHEN and SYDVKM. With V trimmed by 7 bases and J by 9 bases, 18 bases remained unmatched. The CDR3 here is CASTSREGSRFGEQFF. CDR3 nucleotides: TGTGCCAGCACTTCCAGGGAGGGCAGTCGATTCGGTGAGCAGTTCTTC.

V and J are TRBV7-2 and TRBJ2-2; D may be TRBD1 (6 bases). Germline V gives CDR1 SGHTA, CDR2 FQGNSA. CDR3 length equals 15 residues. Deletions cut 2 bases from V and 4 bases from J, with 11 bases between. CDR3: CASSLTGLSTGELFF. Here the CDR3 DNA reads TGTGCCAGCAGCTTAACAGGGTTAAGCACCGGGGAGCTGTTTTTT.

On this clone itself: Other nucleotide sequences from this sample produce the same CDR3. The genes are TRBV18 and TRBJ1-4, with 7 bases matching TRBD1. Germline V CDR1 and CDR2: KGHSH, LQKENI. The junction had 6 bases not matched to a gene; V was cut back by 3 bases and J by 2 bases. The CDR3 is 16 amino acids. The CDR3, as DNA: TGTGCCAGCTCACCGCGAGGGACAGCCACTAATGAAAAACTGTTTTTT. This translates into CASSPRGTATNEKLFF.